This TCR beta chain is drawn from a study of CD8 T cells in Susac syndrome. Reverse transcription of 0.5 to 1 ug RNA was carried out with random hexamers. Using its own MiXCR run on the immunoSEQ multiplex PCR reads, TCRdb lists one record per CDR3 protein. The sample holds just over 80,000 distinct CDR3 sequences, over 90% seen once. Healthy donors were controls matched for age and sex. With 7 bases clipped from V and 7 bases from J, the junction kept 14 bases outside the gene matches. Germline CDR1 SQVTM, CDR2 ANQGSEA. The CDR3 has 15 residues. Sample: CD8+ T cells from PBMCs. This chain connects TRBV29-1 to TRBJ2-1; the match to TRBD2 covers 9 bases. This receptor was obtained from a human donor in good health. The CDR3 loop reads CSDSVTEAGGNEQFF. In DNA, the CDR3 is TGCAGCGACTCAGTGACGGAAGCGGGAGGTAATGAGCAGTTCTTC.